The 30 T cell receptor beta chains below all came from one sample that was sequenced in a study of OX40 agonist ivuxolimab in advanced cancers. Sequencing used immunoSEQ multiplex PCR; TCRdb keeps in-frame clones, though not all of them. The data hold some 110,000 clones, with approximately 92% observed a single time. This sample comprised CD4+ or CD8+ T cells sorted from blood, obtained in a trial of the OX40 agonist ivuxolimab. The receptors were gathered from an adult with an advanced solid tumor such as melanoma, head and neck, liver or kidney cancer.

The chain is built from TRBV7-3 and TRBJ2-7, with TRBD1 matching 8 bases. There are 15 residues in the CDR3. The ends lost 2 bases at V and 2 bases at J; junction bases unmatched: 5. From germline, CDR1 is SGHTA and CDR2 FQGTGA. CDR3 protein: CASSLYPTGAYEQYF. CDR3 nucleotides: TGTGCCAGCAGCTTATACCCGACAGGGGCCTACGAGCAGTACTTC.

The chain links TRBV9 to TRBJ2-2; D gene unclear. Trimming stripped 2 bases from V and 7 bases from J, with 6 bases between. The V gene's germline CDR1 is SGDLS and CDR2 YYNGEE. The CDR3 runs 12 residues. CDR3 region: CASSVYGGELFF. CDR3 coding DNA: TGTGCCAGCAGCGTCTATGGCGGGGAGCTGTTTTTT.

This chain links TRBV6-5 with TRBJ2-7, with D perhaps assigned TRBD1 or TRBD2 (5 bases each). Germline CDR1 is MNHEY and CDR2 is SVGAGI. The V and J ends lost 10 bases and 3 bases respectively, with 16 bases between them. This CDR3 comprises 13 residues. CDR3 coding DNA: TGTGCCACCTCAACCGGGACGAACTACGAGCAGTACTTC. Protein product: CATSTGTNYEQYF.

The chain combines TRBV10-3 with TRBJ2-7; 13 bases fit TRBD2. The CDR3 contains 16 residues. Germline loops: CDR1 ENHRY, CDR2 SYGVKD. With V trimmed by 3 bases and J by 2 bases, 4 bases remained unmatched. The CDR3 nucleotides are TGTGCCATCAGTGACGGACTAGCGGGGGAACCCTACGAGCAGTACTTC. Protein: CAISDGLAGEPYEQYF.

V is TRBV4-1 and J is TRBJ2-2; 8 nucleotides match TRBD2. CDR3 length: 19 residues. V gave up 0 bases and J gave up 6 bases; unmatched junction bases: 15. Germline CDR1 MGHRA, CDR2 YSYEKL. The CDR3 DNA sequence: TGCGCCAGCAGCCAAGATAGATCTTCGGGACTAGTTTCGTCCGGGGAGCTGTTTTTT. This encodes CASSQDRSSGLVSSGELFF.

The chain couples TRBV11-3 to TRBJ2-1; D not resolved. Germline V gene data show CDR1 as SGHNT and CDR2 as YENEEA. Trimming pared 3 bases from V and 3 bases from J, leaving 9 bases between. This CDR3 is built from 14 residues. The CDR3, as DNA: TGTGCCAGCAGCTTGATTGGAAACTACAATGAGCAGTTCTTC. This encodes CASSLIGNYNEQFF.

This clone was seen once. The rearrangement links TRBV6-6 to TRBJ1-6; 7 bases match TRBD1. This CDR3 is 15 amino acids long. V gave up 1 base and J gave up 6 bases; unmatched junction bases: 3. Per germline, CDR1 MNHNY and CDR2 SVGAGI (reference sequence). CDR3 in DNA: TGTGCCAGCAGTTACTTGGGACAGCTTAATTCACCCCTCCACTTT. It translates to CASSYLGQLNSPLHF.

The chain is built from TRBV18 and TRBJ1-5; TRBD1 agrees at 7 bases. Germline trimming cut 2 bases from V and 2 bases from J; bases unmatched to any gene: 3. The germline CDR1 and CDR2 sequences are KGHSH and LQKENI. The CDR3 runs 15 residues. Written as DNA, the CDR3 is TGTGCCAGCTCACCAGCAGGGGGGGGCAATCAGCCCCAGCATTTT. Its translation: CASSPAGGGNQPQHF.

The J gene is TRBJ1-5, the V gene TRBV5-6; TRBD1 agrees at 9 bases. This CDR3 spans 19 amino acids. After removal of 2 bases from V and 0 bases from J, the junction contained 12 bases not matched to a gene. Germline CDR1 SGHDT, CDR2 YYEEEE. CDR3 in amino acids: CASSFGTGGFGYSNQPQHF. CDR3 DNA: TGTGCCAGCAGCTTCGGTACAGGGGGCTTCGGTTATAGCAATCAGCCCCAGCATTTT.

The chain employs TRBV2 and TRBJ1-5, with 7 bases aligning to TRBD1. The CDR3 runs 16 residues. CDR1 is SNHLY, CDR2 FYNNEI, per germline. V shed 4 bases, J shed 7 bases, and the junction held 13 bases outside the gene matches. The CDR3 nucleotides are TGTGCCAGCAGTGGACAGGGAGGGAAAAGGGGGCAGCCCCAGCATTTT. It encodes CASSGQGGKRGQPQHF.

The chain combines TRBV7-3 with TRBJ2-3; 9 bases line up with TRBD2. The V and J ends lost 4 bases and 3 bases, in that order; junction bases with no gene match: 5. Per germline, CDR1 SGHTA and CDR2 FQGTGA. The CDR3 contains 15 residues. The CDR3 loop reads CASSYLAGATDTQYF. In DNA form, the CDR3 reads TGTGCCAGCAGCTACTTAGCGGGAGCGACAGATACGCAGTATTTT.

CDR3 residues: CASTSGTGASTFYGYTF. Here the CDR3 DNA reads TGTGCCAGTACCTCCGGGACAGGAGCTTCAACTTTCTATGGCTACACCTTC. The V call is TRBV19, the J call TRBJ1-2, with TRBD1 matching 8 bases. The trim removed 7 bases at V and 4 bases at J, leaving 17 bases unmatched. This CDR3 is 17 amino acids long. CDR1 and CDR2 (germline): LNHDA, SQIVND (reference sequence). Full variable domain (remainder filled in from reference TRBV19 and TRBJ1-2): DGGITQSPKYLFRKEGQNVTLSCEQNLNHDAMYWYRQDPGQGLRLIYYSQIVNDFQKGDIAEGYSVSREKKESFPLTVTSAQKNPTAFYLCASTSGTGASTFYGYTFGSGTRLTVV.

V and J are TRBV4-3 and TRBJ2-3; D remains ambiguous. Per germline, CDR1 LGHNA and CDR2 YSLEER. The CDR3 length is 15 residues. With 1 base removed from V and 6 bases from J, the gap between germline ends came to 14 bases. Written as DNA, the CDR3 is TGCGCCAGCAGCCAAGCGGGCCTCCGATCGGATACGCAGTATTTT. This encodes CASSQAGLRSDTQYF.

CDR3: CASSLNRPGTQGWKNTGELFF. CDR3 coding DNA: TGTGCCAGCAGTCTAAATAGGCCCGGGACACAAGGGTGGAAAAACACCGGGGAGCTGTTTTTT. This sequence joins TRBV28 and TRBJ2-2; tentative D call: TRBD1 (6 bases). The CDR3 sequence is 21 residues long. Germline V CDR1 and CDR2: MDHEN, SYDVKM. Trimming left V 5 bases short and J 2 bases short, with 30 bases between.

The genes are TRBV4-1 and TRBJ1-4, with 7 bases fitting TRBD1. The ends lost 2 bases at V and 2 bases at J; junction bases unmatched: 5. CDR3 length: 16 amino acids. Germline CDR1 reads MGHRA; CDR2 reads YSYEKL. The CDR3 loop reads CASSQTGAATNEKLFF. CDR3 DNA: TGCGCCAGCAGCCAAACAGGGGCTGCTACTAATGAAAAACTGTTTTTT.

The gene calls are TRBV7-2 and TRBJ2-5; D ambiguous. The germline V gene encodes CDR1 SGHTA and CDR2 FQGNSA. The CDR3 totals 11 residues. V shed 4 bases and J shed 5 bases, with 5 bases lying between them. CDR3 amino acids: CASSSGETQYF. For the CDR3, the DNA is TGTGCCAGCAGCTCTGGGGAGACCCAGTACTTC. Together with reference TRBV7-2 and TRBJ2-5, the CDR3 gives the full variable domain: GAGVSQSPSNKVTEKGKDVELRCDPISGHTALYWYRQSLGQGLEFLIYFQGNSAPDKSGLPSDRFSAERTGGSVSTLTIQRTQQEDSAVYLCASSSGETQYFGPGTRLLVL.

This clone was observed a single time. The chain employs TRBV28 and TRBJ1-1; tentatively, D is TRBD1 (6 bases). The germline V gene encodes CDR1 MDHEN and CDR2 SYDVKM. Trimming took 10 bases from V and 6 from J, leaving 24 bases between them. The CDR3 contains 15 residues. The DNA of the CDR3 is TGTGCCACTAAGTCGGGGGGGCGAATAGAATCTGAAGCTTTCTTT. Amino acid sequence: CATKSGGRIESEAFF.

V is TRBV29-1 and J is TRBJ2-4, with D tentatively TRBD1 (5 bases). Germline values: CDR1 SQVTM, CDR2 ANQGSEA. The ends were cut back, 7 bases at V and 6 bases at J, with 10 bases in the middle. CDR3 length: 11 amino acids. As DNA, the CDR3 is TGCAGCGCCCCAGACAGAAACATTCAGTACTTC. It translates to CSAPDRNIQYF.

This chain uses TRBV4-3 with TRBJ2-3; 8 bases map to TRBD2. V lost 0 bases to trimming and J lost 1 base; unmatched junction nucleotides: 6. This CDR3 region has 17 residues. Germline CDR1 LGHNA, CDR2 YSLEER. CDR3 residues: CASSQDFGGEGTDTQYF. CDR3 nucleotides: TGCGCCAGCAGCCAAGATTTCGGGGGGGAGGGCACAGATACGCAGTATTTT.

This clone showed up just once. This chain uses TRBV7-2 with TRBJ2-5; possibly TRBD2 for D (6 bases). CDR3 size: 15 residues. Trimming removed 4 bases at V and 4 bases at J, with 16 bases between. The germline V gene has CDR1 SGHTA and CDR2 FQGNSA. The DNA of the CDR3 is TGTGCCAGCAGCTCCCGGTCCGGGAGCGGAGAGACCCAGTACTTC. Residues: CASSSRSGSGETQYF.

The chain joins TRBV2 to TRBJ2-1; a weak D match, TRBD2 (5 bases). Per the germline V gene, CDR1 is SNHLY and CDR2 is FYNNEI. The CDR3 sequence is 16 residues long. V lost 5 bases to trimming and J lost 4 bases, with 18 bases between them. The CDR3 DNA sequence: TGTGCCAGCAGTTCCGGGTCGGGAATAAGGTACAATGAGCAGTTCTTC. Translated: CASSSGSGIRYNEQFF. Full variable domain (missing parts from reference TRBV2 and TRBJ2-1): EPEVTQTPSHQVTQMGQEVILRCVPISNHLYFYWYRQILGQKVEFLVSFYNNEISEKSEIFDDQFSVERPDGSNFTLKIRSTKLEDSAMYFCASSSGSGIRYNEQFFGPGTRLTVL.

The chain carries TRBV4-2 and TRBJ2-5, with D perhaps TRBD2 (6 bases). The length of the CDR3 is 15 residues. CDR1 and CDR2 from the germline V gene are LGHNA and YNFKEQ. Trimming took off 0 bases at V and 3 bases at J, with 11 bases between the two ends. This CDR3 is CASSQDQRAKETQYF. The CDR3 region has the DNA TGTGCCAGCAGCCAAGATCAGCGGGCTAAAGAGACCCAGTACTTC.

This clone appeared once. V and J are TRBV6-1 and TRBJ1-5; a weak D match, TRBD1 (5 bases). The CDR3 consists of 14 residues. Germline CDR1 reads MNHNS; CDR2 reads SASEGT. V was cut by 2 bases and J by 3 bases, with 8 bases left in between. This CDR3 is CASSESGLNQPQHF. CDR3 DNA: TGTGCCAGCAGTGAATCGGGGCTCAATCAGCCCCAGCATTTT.

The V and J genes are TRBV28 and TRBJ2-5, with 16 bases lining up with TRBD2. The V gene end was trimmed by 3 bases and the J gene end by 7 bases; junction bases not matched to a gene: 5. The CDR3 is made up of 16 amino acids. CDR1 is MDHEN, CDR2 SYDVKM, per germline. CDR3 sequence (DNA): TGTGCCAGCAGTTTTGCGGGACTAGCGGGAGGGGGGACCCAGTACTTC. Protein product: CASSFAGLAGGGTQYF. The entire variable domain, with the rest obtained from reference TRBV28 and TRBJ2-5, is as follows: DVKVTQSSRYLVKRTGEKVFLECVQDMDHENMFWYRQDPGLGLRLIYFSYDVKMKEKGDIPEGYSVSREKKERFSLILESASTNQTSMYLCASSFAGLAGGGTQYFGPGTRLLVL.

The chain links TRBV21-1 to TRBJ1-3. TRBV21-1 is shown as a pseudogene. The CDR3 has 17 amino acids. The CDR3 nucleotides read TGTGCCAGCATTCCCGCCGAGGGGGGCAACTCTGGAAACACCATATATTTT. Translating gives CASIPAEGGNSGNTIYF.

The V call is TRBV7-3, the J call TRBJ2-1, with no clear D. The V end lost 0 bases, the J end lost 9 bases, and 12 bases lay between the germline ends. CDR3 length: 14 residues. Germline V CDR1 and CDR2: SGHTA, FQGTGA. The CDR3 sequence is CASSLTKGITEQFF. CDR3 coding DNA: TGTGCCAGCAGCTTAACGAAGGGAATAACTGAGCAGTTCTTC.

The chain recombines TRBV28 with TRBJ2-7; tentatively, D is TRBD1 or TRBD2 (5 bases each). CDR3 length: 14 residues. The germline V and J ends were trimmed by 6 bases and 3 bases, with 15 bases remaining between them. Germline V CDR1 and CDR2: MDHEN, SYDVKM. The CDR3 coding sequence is TGTGCCAGCAGCGAAACCGGGACGGGCTACGAGCAGTACTTC. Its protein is CASSETGTGYEQYF.

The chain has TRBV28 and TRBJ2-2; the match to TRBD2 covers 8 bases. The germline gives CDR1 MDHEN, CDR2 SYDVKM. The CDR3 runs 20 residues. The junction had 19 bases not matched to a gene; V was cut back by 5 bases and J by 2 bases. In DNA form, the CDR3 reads TGTGCCAGCAGTCCTATTACCCTGGCGGGAGGCCACTTCAACACCGGGGAGCTGTTTTTT. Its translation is CASSPITLAGGHFNTGELFF.

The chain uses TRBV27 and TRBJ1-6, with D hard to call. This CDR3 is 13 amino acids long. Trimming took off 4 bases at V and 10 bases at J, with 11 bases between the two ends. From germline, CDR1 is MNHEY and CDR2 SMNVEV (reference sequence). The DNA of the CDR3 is TGTGCCAGCAGTTGGGGATGGGAATCACCCCTCCACTTT. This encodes CASSWGWESPLHF.

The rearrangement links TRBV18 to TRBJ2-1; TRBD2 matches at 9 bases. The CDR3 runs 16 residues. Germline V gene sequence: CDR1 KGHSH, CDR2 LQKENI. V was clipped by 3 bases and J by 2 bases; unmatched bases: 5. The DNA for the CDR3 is TGTGCCAGCTCACCGGGCGGGGGGGCCCCCTACAATGAGCAGTTCTTC. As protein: CASSPGGGAPYNEQFF.